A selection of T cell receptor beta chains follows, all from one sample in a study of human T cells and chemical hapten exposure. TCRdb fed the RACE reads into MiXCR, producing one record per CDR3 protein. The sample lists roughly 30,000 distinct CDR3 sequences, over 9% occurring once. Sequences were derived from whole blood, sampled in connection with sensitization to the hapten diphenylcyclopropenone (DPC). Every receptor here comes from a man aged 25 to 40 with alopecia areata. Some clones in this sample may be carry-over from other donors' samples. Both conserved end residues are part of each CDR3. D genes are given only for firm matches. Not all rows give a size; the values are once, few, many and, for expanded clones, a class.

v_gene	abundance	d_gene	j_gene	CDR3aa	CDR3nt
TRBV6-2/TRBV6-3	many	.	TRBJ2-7	CASSYSSLFSYEQYF	TGTGCCAGCAGTTACTCGTCTCTTTTCTCCTACGAGCAGTACTTC
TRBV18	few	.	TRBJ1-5	CASSPAVNSNQPQHF	TGTGCCAGCTCACCAGCCGTCAATAGCAATCAGCCCCAGCATTTT
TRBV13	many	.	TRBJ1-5	CASSFSRDPHQPQHF	TGTGCCAGCAGCTTTTCTCGGGACCCTCATCAGCCCCAGCATTTT
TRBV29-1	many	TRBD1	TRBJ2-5	CSVDDLQGARRMYQETQYF	TGCAGCGTGGACGACCTACAGGGGGCGCGGCGTATGTACCAAGAGACCCAGTACTTC
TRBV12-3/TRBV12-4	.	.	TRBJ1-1	CASSLVGVSEAFF	TGTGCCAGCAGTTTAGTCGGGGTATCTGAAGCTTTCTTT
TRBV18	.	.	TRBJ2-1	CASSPQDGPNEQFF	TGTGCCAGCTCACCACAGGACGGACCGAATGAGCAGTTCTTC
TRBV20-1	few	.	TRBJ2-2	CSARVEGGGELFF	TGCAGTGCTAGAGTCGAGGGAGGCGGGGAGCTGTTTTTT
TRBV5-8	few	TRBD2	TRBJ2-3	CASSPNLAGLTDTQYF	TGTGCCAGCAGCCCCAACCTAGCGGGACTCACAGATACGCAGTATTTT
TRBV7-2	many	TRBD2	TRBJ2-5	CASSLVVPGLAGTQETQYF	TGTGCCAGCAGCTTAGTGGTTCCGGGACTAGCGGGGACGCAAGAGACCCAGTACTTC
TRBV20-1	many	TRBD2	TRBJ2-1	CSASSGAGGYEQFF	TGCAGTGCTAGTAGTGGGGCGGGAGGCTATGAGCAGTTCTTC
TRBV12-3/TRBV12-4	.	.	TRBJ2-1	CASSLYGLSYNEQFF	TGTGCCAGCAGTTTATACGGGCTCTCCTACAATGAGCAGTTCTTC
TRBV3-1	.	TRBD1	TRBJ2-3	CASSQTGTGGADTQYF	TGTGCCAGCAGCCAAACCGGGACAGGGGGCGCAGATACGCAGTATTTT
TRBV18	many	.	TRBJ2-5	CASSPGQETQYF	TGTGCCAGCTCACCAGGCCAAGAGACCCAGTACTTC
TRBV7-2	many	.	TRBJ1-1	CASSLKDRGTEAFF	TGTGCCAGCAGCTTAAAGGATCGGGGGACTGAAGCTTTCTTT
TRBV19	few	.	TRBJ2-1	CASSGLPHLGQFF	TGTGCCAGTAGTGGACTGCCTCACCTTGGGCAGTTCTTC
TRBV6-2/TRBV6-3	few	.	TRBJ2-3	CASSYTQLSTDTQYF	TGTGCCAGCAGTTACACCCAATTGAGCACAGATACGCAGTATTTT
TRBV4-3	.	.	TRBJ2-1	CASSQRSIRQSNEQFF	TGCGCCAGCAGCCAAAGATCCATCCGGCAGTCCAATGAGCAGTTCTTC
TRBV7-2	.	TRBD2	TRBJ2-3	CASSLQAAGGVDTQYF	TGTGCCAGCAGCTTACAGGCAGCGGGGGGAGTAGATACGCAGTATTTT
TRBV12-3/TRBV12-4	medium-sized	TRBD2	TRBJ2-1	CAIHLAGNEQFF	TGTGCCATCCACCTAGCGGGCAATGAGCAGTTCTTC
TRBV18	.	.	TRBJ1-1	CASSPGDTEAFF	TGTGCCAGCTCACCAGGGGATACTGAAGCTTTCTTT
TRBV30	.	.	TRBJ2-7	CAWTSHSYEQYF	TGTGCCTGGACATCGCACAGCTACGAGCAGTACTTC
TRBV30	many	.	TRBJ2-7	CAWSAEDAYEQYF	TGTGCCTGGAGTGCCGAGGACGCCTACGAGCAGTACTTC
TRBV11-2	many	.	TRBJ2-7	CASSSAPGNYEQYF	TGTGCCAGCAGCTCAGCGCCAGGGAACTACGAGCAGTACTTC
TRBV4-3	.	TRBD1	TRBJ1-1	CASSTYRGTEAFF	TGCGCCAGCAGCACATACAGGGGCACTGAAGCTTTCTTT
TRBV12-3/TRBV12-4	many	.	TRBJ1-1	CASSPGGVEAFF	TGTGCCAGCAGTCCGGGGGGGGTCGAAGCTTTCTTT
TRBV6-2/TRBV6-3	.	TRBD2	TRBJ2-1	CASRPGLAARGLVSEQFF	TGTGCCAGCAGGCCGGGACTAGCGGCCAGGGGGTTAGTGAGTGAGCAGTTCTTC
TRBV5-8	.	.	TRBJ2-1	CASARAAEQFF	TGTGCCAGCGCTAGAGCCGCTGAGCAGTTCTTC
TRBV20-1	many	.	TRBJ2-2	CSASPPGLVNTGELFF	TGCAGTGCTAGTCCTCCGGGACTGGTGAACACCGGGGAGCTGTTTTTT
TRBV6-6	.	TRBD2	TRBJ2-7	CASRSGLAGADEQYF	TGTGCCAGCAGATCCGGACTAGCGGGAGCCGACGAGCAGTACTTC
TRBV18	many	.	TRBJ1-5	CASSPPEALTPQHF	TGTGCCAGCTCACCACCCGAGGCCCTGACGCCCCAGCATTTT
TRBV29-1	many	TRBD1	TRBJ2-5	CSVEGTGGLETQYF	TGCAGCGTTGAAGGGACAGGGGGCTTAGAGACCCAGTACTTC
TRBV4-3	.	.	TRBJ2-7	CASSQDLKADAYEQYF	TGCGCCAGCAGCCAAGATCTGAAGGCGGACGCCTACGAGCAGTACTTC
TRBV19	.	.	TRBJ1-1	CASSIKMGTEAFF	TGTGCCAGTAGTATAAAAATGGGCACTGAAGCTTTCTTT
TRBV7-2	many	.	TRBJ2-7	CVSPHYEQYF	TGTGTCTCCCCCCATTACGAGCAGTACTTC
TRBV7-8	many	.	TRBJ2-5	CASLLPGGKETQYF	TGTGCGAGCCTGTTACCGGGGGGCAAGGAGACCCAGTACTTC
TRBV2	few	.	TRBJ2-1	CASSVGTGYNEQFF	TGTGCCAGCAGTGTGGGGACGGGTTACAATGAGCAGTTCTTC
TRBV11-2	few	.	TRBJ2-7	CASSLNSAGENF	TGTGCCAGCAGCTTAAATTCGGCAGGCGAAAACTTC
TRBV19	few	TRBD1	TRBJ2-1	CASSPLPRQGINNEQFF	TGTGCCAGTAGTCCCCTTCCGAGACAGGGTATCAACAATGAGCAGTTCTTC
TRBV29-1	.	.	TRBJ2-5	CSVLLGEETQYF	TGCAGCGTCCTGTTGGGGGAGGAGACCCAGTACTTC
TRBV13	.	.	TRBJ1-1	CASSLNPTGLGTEAFF	TGTGCCAGCAGCTTAAACCCTACTGGCCTCGGCACTGAAGCTTTCTTT
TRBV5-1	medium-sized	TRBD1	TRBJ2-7	CASSPGTGSEQYF	TGCGCCAGCAGCCCAGGGACAGGGAGCGAGCAGTACTTC
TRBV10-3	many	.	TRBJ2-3	CAISVDSPQDTQYF	TGTGCCATCAGTGTTGATAGCCCGCAAGATACGCAGTATTTT
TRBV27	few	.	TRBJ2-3	CASSSSSTDTQYF	TGTGCCAGCAGCTCGTCGAGCACAGATACGCAGTATTTT
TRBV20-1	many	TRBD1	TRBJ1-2	CSARGQDYGYTF	TGCAGTGCTAGGGGACAGGACTATGGCTACACCTTC
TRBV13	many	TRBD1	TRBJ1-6	CASSAPGGFTLHF	TGTGCCAGCAGCGCACCAGGGGGGTTCACCCTCCACTTT
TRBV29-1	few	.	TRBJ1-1	CSVDEWTPNTEAFF	TGCAGCGTTGACGAATGGACACCGAACACTGAAGCTTTCTTT
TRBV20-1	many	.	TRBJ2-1	CSAIPRYNEQFF	TGCAGTGCCATCCCACGTTACAATGAGCAGTTCTTC
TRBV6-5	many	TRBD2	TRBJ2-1	CASTAASGSRNEQFF	TGTGCCAGCACGGCAGCTAGCGGGAGTAGAAATGAGCAGTTCTTC